Listed below are T cell receptor beta chains from one sample, sequenced in a study of T cell responses to AZD1222 COVID-19 vaccine. The method was immunoSEQ multiplex PCR; TCRdb's version includes in-frame clones alone and lacks a portion of them. The table shows about 140,000 clones, with 70% to 90% occurring only once. The sequenced sample was peripheral blood, obtained on day 0 of AZD1222 vaccination. These receptors all come from an adult in good health. Both conserved end residues are part of each CDR3. D genes are given only for firm matches. Some rows have no size entry. The others give once, few or many, or a class for an expanded clone.

NA	17	TRBV7-2	TRBJ2-7	TRBD1	TGTGCCAGCAGCTTATTGGGGGGACAGGGGTTGTCCTACGAGCAGTACTTC	CASSLLGGQGLSYEQYF
NA	15	TRBV19	TRBJ1-2	TRBD1	TGTGCCAGTAGTATATTCGGGACAGGCAACTATGGCTACACCTTC	CASSIFGTGNYGYTF
NA	16	TRBV14	TRBJ2-2	NA	TGTGCCAGCAGCCAAGACCGGGTCCGGGGGACCGGGGAGCTGTTTTTT	CASSQDRVRGTGELFF
NA	15	TRBV21-1	TRBJ1-5	NA	TGTGCCAGCAGCAAAGTTGGGGGGTTTTACCAGCCCCAGCATTTT	CASSKVGGFYQPQHF
once	13	TRBV12-3/TRBV12-4	TRBJ2-2	NA	TGTGCCAGCAGTTTACGGGGGTCCGGGGAGCTGTTTTTT	CASSLRGSGELFF
NA	15	TRBV19	TRBJ2-7	NA	TGTGCCAGTAGTATAGCGAAGGTTGAGGCCTACGAGCAGTACTTC	CASSIAKVEAYEQYF
NA	14	TRBV30	TRBJ2-7	NA	TGTGCCTGGTGGGTCGCCGGGCAAAACTACGAGCAGTACTTC	CAWWVAGQNYEQYF
NA	12	TRBV7-9	TRBJ1-2	NA	TGTGCCAGCAGCTTGAAGGACTATGGCTACACCTTC	CASSLKDYGYTF
NA	18	TRBV9	TRBJ1-3	NA	TGTGCCAGCAGCGTAGGCGGGGGCACCTACGGCTCTGGAAACACCATATATTTT	CASSVGGGTYGSGNTIYF
few	14	TRBV20-1	TRBJ1-6	NA	TGCAGTGCTAGTTCCTGGGGCAGTAATTCACCCCTCCACTTT	CSASSWGSNSPLHF
NA	13	TRBV5-1	TRBJ1-2	NA	TGCGCCAGCAGCTTGCGACCGGTTAACGGCTACACCTTC	CASSLRPVNGYTF
NA	15	TRBV6-2/TRBV6-3	TRBJ2-1	TRBD2	TGTGCCAGCAGCGTAGCGGGCATCTCCTACAATGAGCAGTTCTTC	CASSVAGISYNEQFF
once	15	TRBV30	TRBJ2-7	NA	TGTGCCTGGAGGCCCCCCGGGACCACACTCTACGAGCAGTACTTC	CAWRPPGTTLYEQYF
few	16	TRBV6-1	TRBJ1-5	TRBD1	TGTGCCAGCAGTGAAGTTAGGACAGGAGCGTATCAGCCCCAGCATTTT	CASSEVRTGAYQPQHF
NA	15	TRBV6-6	TRBJ1-5	NA	TGTGCCAGCAGTTACTCCGACGAAAGCAATCAGCCCCAGCATTTT	CASSYSDESNQPQHF
NA	13	TRBV24-1	TRBJ2-3	TRBD1	TGTGCCACCAGTGTCCCAGGGGGAGATACGCAGTATTTT	CATSVPGGDTQYF
NA	13	TRBV6-1	TRBJ1-1	NA	TGTGCCAGCAGTGAAGCGTGGTTCTCTGAAGCTTTCTTT	CASSEAWFSEAFF
NA	15	TRBV12-5	TRBJ2-7	NA	TGTGCTAGTGGTTTGCTGATCAGGGGTTCCTACGAGCAGTACTTC	CASGLLIRGSYEQYF
NA	17	TRBV11-3	TRBJ1-1	NA	TGTGCCAGCAGCCTTGGGGGGATGGGACTGAAGAACACTGAAGCTTTCTTT	CASSLGGMGLKNTEAFF
NA	14	TRBV6-2/TRBV6-3	TRBJ2-7	TRBD1	TGTGCCAGCAGTCCGGGACAGGTCCCCTACGAGCAGTACTTC	CASSPGQVPYEQYF
few	14	TRBV5-1	TRBJ2-7	TRBD1	TGCGCCAGCAGCTTAGGGACAGGGTTCTCCGAGCAGTACTTC	CASSLGTGFSEQYF
NA	15	TRBV7-3	TRBJ1-4	TRBD1	TGTGCCAGCAGCTTAGGGACAGGGGGAGGTGAAAAACTGTTTTTT	CASSLGTGGGEKLFF
NA	16	TRBV9	TRBJ2-1	NA	TGTGCCAGCACGGAACATCCACTTACCTCCTACAATGAGCAGTTCTTC	CASTEHPLTSYNEQFF
NA	12	TRBV7-8	TRBJ1-2	NA	TGTGCCAGCAGGGCGGGGGGAGATGGCTACACCTTC	CASRAGGDGYTF
NA	15	TRBV19	TRBJ1-5	NA	TGTGCCAGTAGCATGGACAGCTTAAGCAATCAGCCCCAGCATTTT	CASSMDSLSNQPQHF
NA	14	TRBV7-8	TRBJ2-5	NA	TGTGCCAGCAGCTGGGGCAGGGCGATGGAGACCCAGTACTTC	CASSWGRAMETQYF
NA	13	TRBV7-3	TRBJ1-1	NA	TGTGCCAGCAGCTTAATAACGCGGGGTGAAGCTTTCTTT	CASSLITRGEAFF
once	15	TRBV5-8	TRBJ1-6	NA	TGTGCCAGCAGCGCGAGGACACAGTATAATTCACCCCTCCACTTT	CASSARTQYNSPLHF
NA	14	TRBV4-2	TRBJ2-7	NA	TGTGCCAGCAGCCAGGACACGAGCTCCTACGAGCAGTACTTC	CASSQDTSSYEQYF
NA	14	TRBV19	TRBJ2-7	NA	TGTGCCAGTACTAACGGTGGAGGCCCCTACGAGCAGTACTTC	CASTNGGGPYEQYF
NA	14	TRBV27	TRBJ1-5	NA	TGTGCCAGCAGTTCGACAGCTAGCAATCAGCCCCAGCATTTT	CASSSTASNQPQHF
NA	13	TRBV25-1	TRBJ1-5	NA	TGTGCCAGCAGTGCCCGGGAGAATCAGCCCCAGCATTTT	CASSARENQPQHF
NA	14	TRBV14	TRBJ2-3	NA	TGTGCCAGCAGCCTGTGGGGACACACAGATACGCAGTATTTT	CASSLWGHTDTQYF
NA	15	TRBV7-9	TRBJ1-6	NA	TGTGCCAGCAGCTTAGGGGGCTCCTATAATTCACCCCTCCACTTT	CASSLGGSYNSPLHF
NA	13	TRBV9	TRBJ2-7	NA	TGTGCCAGCAGCGTGGGTCATTCCTACGAGCAGTACTTC	CASSVGHSYEQYF
NA	13	TRBV11-2	TRBJ1-2	NA	TGTGCCAGCCGGGAGACCAGAAATAATGGCTACACCTTC	CASRETRNNGYTF
NA	16	TRBV4-3	TRBJ2-1	TRBD2	TGCGCCAGCAGCCAAGCCCCTAGCGGGACCTACAATGAGCAGTTCTTC	CASSQAPSGTYNEQFF
NA	16	TRBV5-4	TRBJ2-7	TRBD1	TGTGCCAGCAGCTCCCTCGACAGGGATGCGTCCTACGAGCAGTACTTC	CASSSLDRDASYEQYF
few	13	TRBV3-1/TRBV3-2	TRBJ2-7	NA	TGTGCCAGCAGCCAAGTTGACGGGGGCGAGCAGTACTTC	CASSQVDGGEQYF
NA	14	TRBV28	TRBJ1-5	NA	TGTGCCAGCAGTTACTCAGGAGTGCGTCAGCCCCAGCATTTT	CASSYSGVRQPQHF
NA	16	TRBV27	TRBJ1-5	NA	TGTGCCAGCAGTATTCCCAGGGTAAGAGGCAATCAGCCCCAGCATTTT	CASSIPRVRGNQPQHF
NA	17	TRBV7-3	TRBJ2-2	TRBD2	TGTGCCAGCAGCTTATACCGTCTAGCGGTGAACACCGGGGAGCTGTTTTTT	CASSLYRLAVNTGELFF
NA	15	TRBV9	TRBJ1-6	TRBD1	TGTGCCAGCAGCCCATCGGGACAGGATAATTCACCCCTCCACTTT	CASSPSGQDNSPLHF
NA	10	TRBV24-1	TRBJ2-1	TRBD1	TGTGCGGGACAGAACAATGAGCAGTTCTTC	CAGQNNEQFF
NA	12	TRBV19	TRBJ1-2	NA	TGTGCCAGTAGTATGCCGGTCTATGGCTACACCTTC	CASSMPVYGYTF
NA	13	TRBV6-5	TRBJ1-1	TRBD1	TGTGCCAGTTTAAGGACAGGGAACACTGAAGCTTTCTTT	CASLRTGNTEAFF
once	17	TRBV7-8	TRBJ1-1	TRBD1	TGTGCCAGCAGCTGGAATACGGGACAGAAAGCGAACACTGAAGCTTTCTTT	CASSWNTGQKANTEAFF
NA	12	TRBV2	TRBJ2-7	NA	TGTGCCAGCGGCCAGGGCGGGTACGAGCAGTACTTC	CASGQGGYEQYF
NA	13	TRBV6-2/TRBV6-3	TRBJ2-1	NA	TGTGCCAGCAGTTACTCGAATCGGGATTCAGAGTTCTTC	CASSYSNRDSEFF
NA	16	TRBV4-3	TRBJ2-5	TRBD2	TGCGCCAGCAGCCAAGCTAGACGGGAGGGCCTGGAGACCCAGTACTTC	CASSQARREGLETQYF
NA	14	TRBV5-4	TRBJ2-7	TRBD1	TGTGCCAGCAGCTCGTGGGGACAGCCCTACGAGCAGTACTTC	CASSSWGQPYEQYF
NA	15	TRBV2	TRBJ2-3	TRBD2	TGTGCCAGCACTCAAGCGGGACTTAGCACAGATACGCAGTATTTT	CASTQAGLSTDTQYF
NA	16	TRBV4-2	TRBJ2-4	NA	TGTGCCAGCAGCCAAGACCCTTCGGGAGCCAAAAACATTCAGTACTTC	CASSQDPSGAKNIQYF
NA	16	TRBV4-1	TRBJ2-7	TRBD2	TGCGCCAGCAGCTCACACCCCAGCGGGAGCTCCTACGAGCAGTACTTC	CASSSHPSGSSYEQYF
NA	13	TRBV19	TRBJ1-3	TRBD1	TGTGCCAGTAGGACAGGGATACAGAACACCATATATTTT	CASRTGIQNTIYF